This entry lists 21 T cell receptor beta chains sequenced from one sample in a study of cytomegalovirus exposure and HLA in healthy donors. With 60 Vbeta and 13 Jbeta primers, the PCR was carried out. Libraries were prepared by immunoSEQ multiplex PCR; TCRdb keeps only in-frame clonotypes and omits some of them. The sample lists around 160,000 clones; around 83% were seen once. The sample comprised PBMCs. Every receptor here comes from a man in his forties or fifties in good health and CMV-seropositive.

In this sample, this clone turned up once. The rearrangement uses TRBV9 and TRBJ2-3, with D possibly being TRBD1 (5 bases). Germline lookup yields CDR1 SGDLS and CDR2 YYNGEE. This CDR3 has 14 residues. V was trimmed by 5 bases and J by 1 base, leaving 11 bases between them. The CDR3 reads CASRPDIRTDTQYF. CDR3 coding DNA: TGTGCCAGCAGGCCGGACATCCGCACAGATACGCAGTATTTT. Variable domain in full (rest from reference TRBV9 and TRBJ2-3): DSGVTQTPKHLITATGQRVTLRCSPRSGDLSVYWYQQSLDQGLQFLIQYYNGEERAKGNILERFSAQQFPDLHSELNLSSLELGDSALYFCASRPDIRTDTQYFGPGTRLTVL.

This clone appeared once. V gene TRBV7-9 combines with J gene TRBJ1-4; 8 bases match TRBD1. CDR1 and CDR2 from the germline V gene are SEHNR and FQNEAQ (reference sequence). After removal of 4 bases from V and 13 bases from J, the junction contained 11 bases not matched to a gene. The CDR3 runs to 14 residues. The CDR3 nucleotides are TGTGCCAGCAGCTCCGGGACAGGCGGGGTAGGACTGTTTTTT. It specifies CASSSGTGGVGLFF.

The CDR3 loop reads CASSVTATGDLTIYF. CDR3 nucleotide sequence: TGTGCCAGCAGCGTGACTGCGACAGGGGATCTCACCATATATTTT. The chain uses TRBV9 and TRBJ1-3, with 8 bases fitting TRBD1. The length of the CDR3 is 15 residues. Germline V CDR1 and CDR2: SGDLS, YYNGEE. Germline trimming cut 2 bases from V and 9 bases from J; bases unmatched to any gene: 10.

The chain links TRBV28 to TRBJ1-5, with D uncertain. Per the germline V gene, CDR1 is MDHEN and CDR2 is SYDVKM. V lost 6 bases and J 4 bases, leaving 10 bases between the germline ends. This CDR3 has 13 amino acids. The CDR3 bases are TGTGCCAGCAGCGAACAGCAAAATCAGCCCCAGCATTTT. Protein: CASSEQQNQPQHF.

CDR3 DNA sequence: TGTGCCAGCAGTGATATCTCACAGAGTTATGGCTACACCTTC. It yields the protein CASSDISQSYGYTF. V is TRBV2 and J is TRBJ1-2; D not certain. The germline V and J ends were trimmed by 3 bases and 5 bases, with 13 bases remaining between them. CDR1 is SNHLY, CDR2 FYNNEI, per germline. The CDR3 contains 14 residues.

The CDR3 loop is CASSLSLGMNTEAFF. The CDR3 coding sequence is TGTGCCAGCAGCTTATCCCTCGGTATGAACACTGAAGCTTTCTTT. V gene TRBV7-9 combines with J gene TRBJ1-1; D is unclear. Germline assignment: CDR1 SEHNR and CDR2 FQNEAQ (reference sequence). There are 15 residues in the CDR3. The ends were cut back, 2 bases at V and 0 bases at J, with 10 bases in the middle.

CDR3: CASSVRTGKGEKLFF. The CDR3 DNA is TGCGCCAGCAGCGTACGGACAGGGAAGGGAGAAAAACTGTTTTTT. The chain uses TRBV5-1 and TRBJ1-4, with 8 bases matching TRBD1. CDR1 and CDR2 (germline): SGHRS, YFSETQ. Trimming cost V 4 bases and J 8 bases; bases outside gene matches: 10. The CDR3 has 15 amino acids.

V gene TRBV9 combines with J gene TRBJ2-1; the match to TRBD1 covers 9 bases. CDR3 size: 16 residues. Germline CDR1 SGDLS, CDR2 YYNGEE. The trim removed 0 bases at V and 6 bases at J, leaving 7 bases unmatched. The CDR3 spells CASSVGGTGPRNEQFF. The CDR3 region has the DNA TGTGCCAGCAGCGTAGGGGGGACAGGGCCCCGCAATGAGCAGTTCTTC.

The chain has TRBV7-9 and TRBJ2-3; a weak D match, TRBD2 (5 bases). Germline loops: CDR1 SEHNR, CDR2 FQNEAQ (reference sequence). Between the trimmed V and J ends, which lost 0 bases and 1 base, there was a span of 14 bases. The CDR3 spans 17 residues. CDR3 residues: CASSLALGSAGTDTQYF. CDR3 sequence (DNA): TGTGCCAGCAGCTTAGCGCTCGGTAGCGCGGGCACAGATACGCAGTATTTT.

The rearrangement uses TRBV7-2 and TRBJ2-5, with a possible D match to TRBD2 (5 bases). The CDR3 contains 13 residues. In germline, CDR1 is SGHTA, CDR2 FQGNSA. Trimming stripped 3 bases from V and 0 bases from J, with 5 bases between. The CDR3, as DNA: TGTGCCAGCAGCTTGACTAACCAAGAGACCCAGTACTTC. It codes for CASSLTNQETQYF. Looking up the rest from reference TRBV7-2 and TRBJ2-5 gives the full variable domain: GAGVSQSPSNKVTEKGKDVELRCDPISGHTALYWYRQSLGQGLEFLIYFQGNSAPDKSGLPSDRFSAERTGGSVSTLTIQRTQQEDSAVYLCASSLTNQETQYFGPGTRLLVL.

Only a few counts were recorded for this clone. V and J are TRBV7-9 and TRBJ2-3, with 14 bases lining up with TRBD2. CDR1 is SEHNR, CDR2 FQNEAQ, per germline (reference sequence). V gave up 6 bases and J gave up 1 base; unmatched junction bases: 3. The CDR3 has 16 amino acids. CDR3 nucleotide sequence: TGTGCCAGCAGTTCGGGACTAGCGGGAGGCACAGATACGCAGTATTTT. Translation: CASSSGLAGGTDTQYF.

V gene TRBV18 combines with J gene TRBJ1-5, with 8 nucleotides matching TRBD1. This CDR3 has 16 residues. V lost 5 bases to trimming and J lost 6 bases; unmatched junction nucleotides: 12. CDR1 is KGHSH, CDR2 LQKENI, per germline. CDR3 region: CASSAQETGGGQPQHF. The DNA of the CDR3 is TGTGCCAGCTCAGCTCAAGAAACAGGGGGAGGTCAGCCCCAGCATTTT.

This rearrangement joins TRBV25-1 to TRBJ2-1; D remains ambiguous. This CDR3 has 10 amino acids. Trimming left V 8 bases short and J 6 bases short, with 5 bases between. Germline values: CDR1 MGHDK, CDR2 SYGVNS. As DNA, the CDR3 is TGTGCCAGCTATAGCAATGAGCAGTTCTTC. It codes for CASYSNEQFF. Looking up the rest from reference TRBV25-1 and TRBJ2-1 gives the full variable domain: EADIYQTPRYLVIGTGKKITLECSQTMGHDKMYWYQQDPGMELHLIHYSYGVNSTEKGDLSSESTVSRIRTEHFPLTLESARPSHTSQYLCASYSNEQFFGPGTRLTVL.

About this clone itself: The germline gene is not matched at one end of the junction; a read error may be the cause. J is TRBJ1-6 and V is TRBV5-6, with a possible D match to TRBD1 (6 bases). This CDR3 contains 18 residues. Germline lookup yields CDR1 SGHDT and CDR2 YYEEEE. The CDR3 spells CASGLNQGIYDYNSPLHF. CDR3 sequence (DNA): TGTGCCAGCGGCTTGAACCAGGGGATCTACGATTATAATTCACCCCTCCACTTT.

The rearrangement joins TRBV29-1 to TRBJ2-1, with 7 bases that match TRBD1. Germline V lookup: CDR1 SQVTM, CDR2 ANQGSEA. The CDR3 spans 14 residues. With 7 bases clipped from V and 2 bases from J, the junction kept 8 bases outside the gene matches. The CDR3 loop reads CSGLGQLAYNEQFF. CDR3 in DNA: TGCAGCGGGCTGGGACAGTTAGCCTACAATGAGCAGTTCTTC.

The chain couples TRBV5-1 to TRBJ1-5; D ambiguous. Trimming took 1 base from V and 0 from J, leaving 8 bases between them. Germline V gives CDR1 SGHRS, CDR2 YFSETQ. The CDR3 is 15 residues long. The CDR3 DNA sequence: TGCGCCAGCAGCTTGACGGGGAATAGCAATCAGCCCCAGCATTTT. Translation: CASSLTGNSNQPQHF.

J is TRBJ1-1 and V is TRBV5-6; no definite D call. This CDR3 is 13 amino acids long. Per germline, CDR1 SGHDT and CDR2 YYEEEE. V was clipped by 0 bases and J by 1 base, with 4 bases between them. The CDR3 DNA is TGTGCCAGCAGCTTGGCAGGGAACACTGAAGCTTTCTTT. Protein product: CASSLAGNTEAFF.

This clone was detected a few times. The chain employs TRBV6-1 and TRBJ1-2; D possibly corresponds to TRBD1 (6 bases). Trimming left V 6 bases short and J 8 bases short, with 13 bases between. The CDR3 length is 12 residues. The germline V gene has CDR1 MNHNS and CDR2 SASEGT. CDR3 amino acids: CASSAPDRGYTF. The CDR3 DNA reads as TGTGCCAGCAGCGCCCCGGACAGAGGCTACACCTTC.

V usage is TRBV28 and J usage is TRBJ1-1; D possibly corresponds to TRBD1 (5 bases). Trimming removed 3 bases from V and 1 base from J, with 9 bases in between. This CDR3 is built from 14 residues. From germline, CDR1 is MDHEN and CDR2 SYDVKM. The CDR3 DNA is TGTGCCAGCAGTTTCTACCAGGGGAACACTGAAGCTTTCTTT. Translation gives CASSFYQGNTEAFF.

The rearrangement links TRBV27 to TRBJ2-7; the D is unclear. V lost 2 bases to trimming and J lost 2 bases, with 7 bases between them. Germline CDR1 MNHEY, CDR2 SMNVEV (reference sequence). The CDR3 loop spans 13 amino acids. The CDR3 nucleotides are TGTGCCAGCAGTTTAGGCAGAACCTACGAGCAGTACTTC. This gives the protein CASSLGRTYEQYF.

This chain connects TRBV19 to TRBJ2-1; 9 bases agree with TRBD2. Trimming took 3 bases from V and 3 from J; bases not matched to a gene: 6. The germline CDR1 and CDR2 sequences are LNHDA and SQIVND (reference sequence). This CDR3 is built from 16 residues. CDR3 DNA: TGTGCCAGTAGTATGAAATTAGCGGGAGACTACAATGAGCAGTTCTTC. Its protein is CASSMKLAGDYNEQFF.